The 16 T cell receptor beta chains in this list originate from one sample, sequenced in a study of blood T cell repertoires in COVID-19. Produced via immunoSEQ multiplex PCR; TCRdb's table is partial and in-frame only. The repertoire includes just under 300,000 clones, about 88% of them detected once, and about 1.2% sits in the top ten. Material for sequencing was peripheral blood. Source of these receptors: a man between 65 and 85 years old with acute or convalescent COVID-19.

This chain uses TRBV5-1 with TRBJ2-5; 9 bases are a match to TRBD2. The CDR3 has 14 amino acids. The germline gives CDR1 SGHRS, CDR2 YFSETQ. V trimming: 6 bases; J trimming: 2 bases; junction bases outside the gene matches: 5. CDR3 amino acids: CASKSLAGQETQYF. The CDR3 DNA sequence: TGCGCCAGCAAATCGCTAGCGGGGCAAGAGACCCAGTACTTC.

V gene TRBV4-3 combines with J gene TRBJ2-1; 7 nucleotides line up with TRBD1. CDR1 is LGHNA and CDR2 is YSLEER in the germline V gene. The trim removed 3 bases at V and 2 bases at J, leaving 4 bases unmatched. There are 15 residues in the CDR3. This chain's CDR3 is CASSQAGTAYNEQFF. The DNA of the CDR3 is TGCGCCAGCAGCCAGGCCGGGACAGCCTACAATGAGCAGTTCTTC.

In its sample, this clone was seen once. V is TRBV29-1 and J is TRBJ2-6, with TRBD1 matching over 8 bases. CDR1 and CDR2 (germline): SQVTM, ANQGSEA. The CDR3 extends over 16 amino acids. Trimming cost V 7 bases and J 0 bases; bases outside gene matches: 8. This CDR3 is CSAADRDSSGANVLTF. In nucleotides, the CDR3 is TGCAGCGCTGCGGACAGGGATAGCTCTGGGGCCAACGTCCTGACTTTC.

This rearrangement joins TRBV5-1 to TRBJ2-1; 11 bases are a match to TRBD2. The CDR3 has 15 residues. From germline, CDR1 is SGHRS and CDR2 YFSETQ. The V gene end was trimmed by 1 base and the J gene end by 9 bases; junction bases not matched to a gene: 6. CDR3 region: CASSLNSGGASEQFF. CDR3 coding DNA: TGCGCCAGCAGCTTGAATAGCGGGGGGGCCAGTGAGCAGTTCTTC. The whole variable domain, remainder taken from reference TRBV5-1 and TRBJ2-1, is KAGVTQTPRYLIKTRGQQVTLSCSPISGHRSVSWYQQTPGQGLQFLFEYFSETQRNKGNFPGRFSGRQFSNSRSEMNVSTLELGDSALYLCASSLNSGGASEQFFGPGTRLTVL.

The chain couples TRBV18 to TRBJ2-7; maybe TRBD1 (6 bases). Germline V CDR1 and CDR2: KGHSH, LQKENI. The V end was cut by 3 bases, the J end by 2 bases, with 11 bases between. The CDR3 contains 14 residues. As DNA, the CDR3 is TGTGCCAGCTCACCGGACAGAAATCCCTACGAGCAGTACTTC. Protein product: CASSPDRNPYEQYF. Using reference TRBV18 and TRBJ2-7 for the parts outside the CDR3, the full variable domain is NAGVMQNPRHLVRRRGQEARLRCSPMKGHSHVYWYRQLPEEGLKFMVYLQKENIIDESGMPKERFSAEFPKEGPSILRIQQVVRGDSAAYFCASSPDRNPYEQYFGPGTRLTVT.

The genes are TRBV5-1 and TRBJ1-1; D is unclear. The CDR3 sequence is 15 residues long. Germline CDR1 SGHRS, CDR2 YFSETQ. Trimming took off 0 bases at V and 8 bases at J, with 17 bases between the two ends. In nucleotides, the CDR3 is TGCGCCAGCAGCTTGGATCGAGGGTTAAGAGGGGAAGCTTTCTTT. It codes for CASSLDRGLRGEAFF.

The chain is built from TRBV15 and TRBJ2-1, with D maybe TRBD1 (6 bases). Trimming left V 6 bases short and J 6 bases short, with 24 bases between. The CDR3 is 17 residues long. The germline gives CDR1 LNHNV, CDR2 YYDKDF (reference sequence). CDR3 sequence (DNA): TGTGCCACCAGTCGAGAGCCCCCCAGGGGTATTCGCAATGAGCAGTTCTTC. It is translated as CATSREPPRGIRNEQFF.

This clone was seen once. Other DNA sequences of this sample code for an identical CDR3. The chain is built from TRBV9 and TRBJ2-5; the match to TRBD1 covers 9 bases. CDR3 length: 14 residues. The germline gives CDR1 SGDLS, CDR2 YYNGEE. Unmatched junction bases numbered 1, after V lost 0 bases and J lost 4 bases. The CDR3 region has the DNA TGTGCCAGCAGCGTAGGACAGGGGGGAGAGACCCAGTACTTC. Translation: CASSVGQGGETQYF.

CDR3: CASSITDQPQHF. In DNA form, the CDR3 reads TGTGCCAGCAGCATAACAGATCAGCCCCAGCATTTT. The chain carries TRBV7-9 and TRBJ1-5; D not certain. V dropped 5 bases and J dropped 5 bases, with 7 bases sitting between them. This CDR3 contains 12 residues. Germline CDR1 SEHNR, CDR2 FQNEAQ (reference sequence).

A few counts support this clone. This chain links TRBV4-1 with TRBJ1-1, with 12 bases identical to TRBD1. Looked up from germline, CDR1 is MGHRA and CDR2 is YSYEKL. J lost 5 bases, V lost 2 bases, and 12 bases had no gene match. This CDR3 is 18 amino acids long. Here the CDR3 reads CASSQRGGQGALETEAFF. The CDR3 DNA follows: TGCGCCAGCAGCCAAAGGGGGGGACAGGGGGCGTTGGAAACTGAAGCTTTCTTT.

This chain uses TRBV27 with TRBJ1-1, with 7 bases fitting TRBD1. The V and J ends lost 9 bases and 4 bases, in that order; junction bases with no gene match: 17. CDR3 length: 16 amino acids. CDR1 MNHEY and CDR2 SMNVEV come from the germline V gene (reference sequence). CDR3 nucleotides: TGTGCCAGACAAACCACTATCGACAGGGAGAGCACTGAAGCTTTCTTT. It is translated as CARQTTIDRESTEAFF.

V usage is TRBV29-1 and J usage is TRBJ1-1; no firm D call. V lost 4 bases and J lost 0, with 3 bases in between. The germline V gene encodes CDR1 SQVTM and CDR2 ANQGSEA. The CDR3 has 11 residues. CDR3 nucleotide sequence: TGCAGCGTTGCGGTGAACACTGAAGCTTTCTTT. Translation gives CSVAVNTEAFF.

In DNA, the CDR3 is TGTGCCAGCAGCCTAAGAACGACAGGTGATAATTCACCCCTCCACTTT. Translated, it gives CASSLRTTGDNSPLHF. The chain employs TRBV3-1 (or the pseudogene TRBV3-2) and TRBJ1-6; D might be TRBD1 (6 bases). V gave up 4 bases and J gave up 5 bases, with 15 bases separating them. This CDR3 has 16 amino acids. Germline V gene sequence: CDR1 LGHDT, CDR2 YNNKEL (reference sequence).

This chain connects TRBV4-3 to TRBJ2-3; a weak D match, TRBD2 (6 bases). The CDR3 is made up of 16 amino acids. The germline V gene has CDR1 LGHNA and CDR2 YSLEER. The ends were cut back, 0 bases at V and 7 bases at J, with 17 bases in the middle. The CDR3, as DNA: TGCGCCAGCAGCCAAGATAGGGCTAGTGGAGGGAATACGCAGTATTTT. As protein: CASSQDRASGGNTQYF.

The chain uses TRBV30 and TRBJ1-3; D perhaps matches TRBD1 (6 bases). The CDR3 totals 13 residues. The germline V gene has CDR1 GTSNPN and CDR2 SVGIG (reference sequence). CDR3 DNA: TGTGCTTGTTCCAGGGGCTCTGGAAACACCATATATTTT. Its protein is CACSRGSGNTIYF.

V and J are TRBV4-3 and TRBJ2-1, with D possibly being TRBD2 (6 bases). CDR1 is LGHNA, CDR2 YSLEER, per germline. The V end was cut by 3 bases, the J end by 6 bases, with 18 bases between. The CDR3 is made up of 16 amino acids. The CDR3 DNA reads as TGCGCCAGCAGCCAGGACACTAGCCCTTCGGTCAATGAGCAGTTCTTC. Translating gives CASSQDTSPSVNEQFF.